A selection of T cell receptor beta chains follows, all from one sample in a study of blood T cell repertoires in COVID-19. Profiled with immunoSEQ multiplex PCR; TCRdb holds only in-frame clones, not every one. The sample lists some 360,000 clones; around 87% were seen once. Input material: peripheral blood. These receptors were obtained from a woman in her sixties or seventies with COVID-19, enrolled during active disease. Each CDR3 is given with its conserved first and last residue. The order of the fields is clone size, J gene, V gene, D gene, CDR3 protein, CDR3 DNA. A D gene is named only where the DNA matches it firmly. Expanded clones get a size class; other rows say once, few or many, or leave the size out.

>-|TRBJ2-5|TRBV24-1|TRBD2
CATSDFGGASQETQYF
TGTGCCACCAGTGATTTCGGGGGGGCGAGCCAAGAGACCCAGTACTTC
>-|TRBJ1-1|TRBV3-1/TRBV3-2|-
CASSHEGTEAFF
TGTGCCAGCAGCCATGAGGGCACTGAAGCTTTCTTT
>-|TRBJ2-5|TRBV6-5|TRBD1
CASSYRGTGKETQYF
TGTGCCAGCAGTTACCGGGGGACAGGGAAAGAGACCCAGTACTTC
>-|TRBJ1-5|TRBV2|TRBD1
CASSVSGQGNQPQHF
TGTGCCAGCAGTGTGTCGGGACAGGGCAATCAGCCCCAGCATTTT
>-|TRBJ2-7|TRBV6-2/TRBV6-3|TRBD2
CASSYSTSPSGGTGQYF
TGTGCCAGCAGTTACTCGACGTCCCCTAGCGGGGGCACCGGACAGTACTTC
>-|TRBJ2-5|TRBV5-5|-
CASSLAGRGWPQETQYF
TGTGCCAGCAGCTTGGCCGGTAGGGGTTGGCCCCAAGAGACCCAGTACTTC
>-|TRBJ2-5|TRBV6-5|-
CASSLTGTPGETQYF
TGTGCCAGCAGCTTGACGGGCACCCCGGGGGAGACCCAGTACTTC
>-|TRBJ2-3|TRBV7-9|-
CATRDNGNTDTQYF
TGTGCCACCCGGGACAACGGAAACACAGATACGCAGTATTTT
>-|TRBJ2-1|TRBV5-4|TRBD1
CASSLGQSSYNEQFF
TGTGCCAGCAGCCTGGGACAGAGCTCCTACAATGAGCAGTTCTTC
>-|TRBJ2-7|TRBV6-6|TRBD1
CASSYSADRAIEQYF
TGTGCCAGCAGTTACTCAGCCGACAGGGCAATTGAGCAGTACTTC
>-|TRBJ2-6|TRBV19|TRBD1
CASSVLQGARGANVLTF
TGTGCCAGTAGTGTTCTACAGGGGGCGCGTGGGGCCAACGTCCTGACTTTC
>few|TRBJ2-1|TRBV5-8|TRBD1
CASQGDRSYNEQFF
TGTGCCAGTCAGGGGGACAGGTCCTACAATGAGCAGTTCTTC
>-|TRBJ2-5|TRBV5-6|TRBD2
CASSLLAGGQETQYF
TGTGCCAGCAGCTTACTAGCGGGGGGGCAAGAGACCCAGTACTTC
>-|TRBJ2-3|TRBV4-2|TRBD2
CASSQGLGRGSNTQYF
TGTGCCAGCAGCCAAGGCCTGGGGCGGGGGAGTAATACGCAGTATTTT
>-|TRBJ2-3|TRBV19|-
CASSEGISTIGYTQYF
TGTGCCAGTAGTGAGGGTATTTCGACCATCGGATATACGCAGTATTTT
>-|TRBJ1-6|TRBV20-1|-
CSASRQGARSPLHF
TGCAGTGCTAGTCGCCAGGGCGCACGGTCACCCCTCCACTTT
>-|TRBJ1-4|TRBV19|-
CASSMRVQASEKLFF
TGTGCCAGTAGTATGCGGGTCCAGGCTTCGGAAAAACTGTTTTTT
>-|TRBJ1-2|TRBV2|-
CASSDPRGDGYTF
TGTGCCAGCAGTGACCCCAGGGGCGATGGCTACACCTTC
>-|TRBJ2-3|TRBV4-1|-
CASSYRDSVTDTQYF
TGCGCCAGCAGCTACCGGGATTCAGTCACAGATACGCAGTATTTT
>-|TRBJ1-1|TRBV28|-
CASSPRSAGMNTEAFF
TGTGCCAGCAGTCCACGCTCGGCAGGTATGAACACTGAAGCTTTCTTT
>once|TRBJ2-1|TRBV27|TRBD1
CASKQGGRMREFF
TGTGCCAGCAAACAGGGGGGAAGAATGAGGGAGTTCTTC
>-|TRBJ1-2|TRBV15|-
CATSRDGAGDGYTF
TGTGCCACCAGCAGAGATGGTGCAGGGGATGGCTACACCTTC
>-|TRBJ2-2|TRBV5-1|-
CATKRVLTEGAGELFF
TGCGCCACCAAGAGGGTACTCACGGAGGGCGCCGGGGAGCTGTTTTTT
>-|TRBJ1-4|TRBV7-9|TRBD1
CASSLGFQTGTNEKLFF
TGTGCCAGCAGCTTAGGTTTTCAGACAGGGACTAATGAAAAACTGTTTTTT
>-|TRBJ2-5|TRBV5-1|TRBD1
CASSFLGRGQETQYF
TGCGCCAGCAGCTTCTTGGGCAGGGGGCAAGAGACCCAGTACTTC
>once|TRBJ1-6|TRBV13|-
CASSPDRTNSPLHF
TGTGCCAGCAGCCCAGACAGAACCAATTCACCCCTCCACTTT
>-|TRBJ2-3|TRBV7-3|TRBD2
CASSYSGGSDTQYF
TGTGCCAGCAGCTATAGCGGGGGCTCAGATACGCAGTATTTT
>-|TRBJ1-2|TRBV5-6|TRBD1
CASSLRPPRGLGYTF
TGTGCCAGCAGCTTGCGCCCTCCCAGGGGGCTTGGCTACACCTTC
>-|TRBJ2-2|TRBV5-1|-
CASTPVEAHTGELFF
TGCGCCAGCACCCCGGTCGAGGCGCATACCGGGGAGCTGTTTTTT
>-|TRBJ1-2|TRBV5-4|-
CASSLLVGGGLYGYTF
TGTGCCAGCAGCTTGTTAGTTGGGGGCGGCCTCTATGGCTACACCTTC
>-|TRBJ1-6|TRBV15|-
CATSRDWQNSPLHF
TGTGCCACCAGCAGAGATTGGCAGAACTCACCCCTCCACTTT
>few|TRBJ1-5|TRBV24-1|TRBD1
CATKKDWTGGLQPQHF
TGTGCCACCAAAAAGGATTGGACAGGGGGCTTGCAGCCCCAGCATTTT
>-|TRBJ2-7|TRBV23-1|TRBD1
CASLLGQALSYEQYF
TGCGCCAGCTTACTAGGACAGGCTCTCTCCTACGAGCAGTACTTC
>-|TRBJ2-1|TRBV5-1|-
CASSLTGLPYNEQFF
TGCGCCAGCAGCCTCACAGGGTTGCCCTACAATGAGCAGTTCTTC
>-|TRBJ2-7|TRBV19|-
CASSVRRGYEQYF
TGTGCCAGTAGTGTACGCAGGGGATACGAGCAGTACTTC
>-|TRBJ2-1|TRBV5-4|TRBD2
CASSPQGLADYNEQFF
TGTGCCAGCAGCCCACAGGGACTAGCCGATTACAATGAGCAGTTCTTC
>few|TRBJ1-1|TRBV9|-
CASSVATSAIGTEAFF
TGTGCCAGCAGCGTAGCTACGAGCGCCATCGGCACTGAAGCTTTCTTT
>-|TRBJ1-3|TRBV19|TRBD1
CASSPGTGGVGNTIYF
TGTGCCAGTAGTCCGGGTACAGGGGGCGTTGGAAACACCATATATTTT
>-|TRBJ2-5|TRBV29-1|TRBD2
CSVESGGGTQYF
TGCAGCGTTGAAAGCGGGGGCGGGACCCAGTACTTC
>-|TRBJ1-2|TRBV7-6|-
CASSLGTGSGYTF
TGTGCCAGCAGCTTAGGAACAGGGTCTGGCTACACCTTC
>-|TRBJ1-1|TRBV5-1|TRBD1
CASSTRTGANTEAFF
TGCGCCAGCAGCACACGGACAGGTGCGAACACTGAAGCTTTCTTT
>-|TRBJ2-7|TRBV28|-
CATHSTGRSSYEQYF
TGTGCCACACACTCGACAGGGAGGAGTTCCTACGAGCAGTACTTC
>-|TRBJ2-3|TRBV28|TRBD2
CASSFLGSGGAGDTQYF
TGTGCCAGCAGTTTCTTGGGTAGCGGGGGGGCGGGAGATACGCAGTATTTT
>-|TRBJ1-6|TRBV12-5|-
CASGLRGGVGNSPLHF
TGTGCTAGTGGTTTGAGAGGGGGAGTTGGGAATTCACCCCTCCACTTT
>few|TRBJ1-2|TRBV7-9|TRBD1
CASSSGQGYGYTF
TGTGCCAGCAGTTCGGGACAGGGGTATGGCTACACCTTC
>-|TRBJ2-7|TRBV3-1/TRBV3-2|TRBD2
CASSPPSLAAHEQYF
TGTGCCAGCAGCCCTCCCTCTCTAGCGGCCCACGAGCAGTACTTC
>-|TRBJ1-4|TRBV7-2|-
CASSLGGGASKKLFF
TGTGCCAGCAGTTTGGGGGGGGGCGCGTCGAAGAAACTGTTTTTT
>few|TRBJ1-1|TRBV10-3|-
CAISNSAGNTEAFF
TGTGCCATCAGTAATTCGGCAGGGAACACTGAAGCTTTCTTT
>-|TRBJ1-2|TRBV2|-
CASRAGGHGYTF
TGTGCCAGCAGGGCTGGGGGCCATGGCTACACCTTC